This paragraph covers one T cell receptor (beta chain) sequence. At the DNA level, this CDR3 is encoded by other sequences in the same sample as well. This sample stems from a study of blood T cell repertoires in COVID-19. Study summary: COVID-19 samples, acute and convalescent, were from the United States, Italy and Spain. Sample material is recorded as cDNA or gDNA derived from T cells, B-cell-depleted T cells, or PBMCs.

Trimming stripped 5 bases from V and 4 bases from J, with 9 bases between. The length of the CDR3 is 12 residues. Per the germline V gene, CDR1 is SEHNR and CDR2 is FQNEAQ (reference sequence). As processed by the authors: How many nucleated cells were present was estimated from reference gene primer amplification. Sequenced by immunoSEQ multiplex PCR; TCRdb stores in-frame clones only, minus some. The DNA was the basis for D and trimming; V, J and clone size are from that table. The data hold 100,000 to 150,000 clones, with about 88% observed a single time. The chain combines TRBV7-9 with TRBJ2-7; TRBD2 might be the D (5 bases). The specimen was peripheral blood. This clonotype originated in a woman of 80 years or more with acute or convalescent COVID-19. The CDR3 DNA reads TGTGCCAGCAGCCTATCGGGGTACGAGCAGTACTTC. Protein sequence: CASSLSGYEQYF.